The clone carrying this T cell receptor beta chain appeared a few times. What it binds is not known. This entry belongs to a study of CD8 T cells in ankylosing spondylitis. Study outcomes and limitations: Researchers reportedly found disease-linked clones significantly enriched in matched ankylosing spondylitis synovial fluid. As for the disease-linked clones, they showed a CD8+ phenotype and occurred at relatively low frequencies in peripheral blood. In ankylosing spondylitis blood, a motif of seven to nine highly homologous TCR beta variants appeared characteristic.

Trimming took 4 bases from V and 9 from J, leaving 25 bases between them. This CDR3 spans 16 amino acids. The germline CDR1 and CDR2 sequences are DFQATT and SNEGSKA (reference sequence). Quantitative barcoded 5'-RACE was used to prepare TCR beta libraries. One entry per CDR3 protein results from TCRdb running MiXCR on the 5' RACE reads. The sample has more than 650,000 distinct CDR3 sequences, about 11% seen once. This TCR was sampled from a male donor with ankylosing spondylitis. Sequencing used blood, either unsorted or a sorted T cell fraction (not recorded which). The chain links TRBV20-1 to TRBJ1-5; D is perhaps TRBD1 (5 bases). The CDR3 nucleotides read TGCAGTGCTATGCATACAGGTTTGGACCCCTCGTCGCCCCAGCATTTT. This translates into CSAMHTGLDPSSPQHF.